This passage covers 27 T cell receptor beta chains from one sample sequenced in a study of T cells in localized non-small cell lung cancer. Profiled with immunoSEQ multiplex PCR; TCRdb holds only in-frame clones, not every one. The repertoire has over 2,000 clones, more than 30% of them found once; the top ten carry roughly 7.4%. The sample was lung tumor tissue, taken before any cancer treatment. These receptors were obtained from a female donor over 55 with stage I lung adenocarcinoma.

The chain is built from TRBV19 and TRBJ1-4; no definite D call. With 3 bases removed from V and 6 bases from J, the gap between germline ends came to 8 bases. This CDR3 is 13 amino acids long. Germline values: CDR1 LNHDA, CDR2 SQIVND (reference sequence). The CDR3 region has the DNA TGTGCCAGTAGTATTCCCCGGGATGAAAAACTGTTTTTT. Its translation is CASSIPRDEKLFF. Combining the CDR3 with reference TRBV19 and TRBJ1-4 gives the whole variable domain DGGITQSPKYLFRKEGQNVTLSCEQNLNHDAMYWYRQDPGQGLRLIYYSQIVNDFQKGDIAEGYSVSREKKESFPLTVTSAQKNPTAFYLCASSIPRDEKLFFGSGTQLSVL.

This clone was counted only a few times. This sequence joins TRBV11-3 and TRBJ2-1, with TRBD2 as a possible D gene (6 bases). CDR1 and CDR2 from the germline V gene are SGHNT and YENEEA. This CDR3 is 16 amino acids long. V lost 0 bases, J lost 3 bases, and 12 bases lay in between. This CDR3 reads CASSLERGGDYNEQFF. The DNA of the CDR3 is TGTGCCAGCAGCTTAGAAAGGGGCGGGGACTACAATGAGCAGTTCTTC.

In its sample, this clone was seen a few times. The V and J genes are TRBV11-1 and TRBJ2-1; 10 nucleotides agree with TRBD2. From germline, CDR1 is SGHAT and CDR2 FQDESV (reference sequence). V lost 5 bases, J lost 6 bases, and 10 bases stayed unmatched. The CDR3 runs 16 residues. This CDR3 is CASSQHIAGGVNEQFF. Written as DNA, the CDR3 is TGTGCCAGCAGCCAACACATAGCGGGAGGTGTCAATGAGCAGTTCTTC.

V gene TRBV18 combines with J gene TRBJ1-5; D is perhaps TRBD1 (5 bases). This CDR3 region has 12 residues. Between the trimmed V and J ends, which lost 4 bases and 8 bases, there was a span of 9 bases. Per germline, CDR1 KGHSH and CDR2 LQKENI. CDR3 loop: CASSQGREPQHF. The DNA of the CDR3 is TGTGCCAGCTCACAGGGACGGGAGCCCCAGCATTTT.

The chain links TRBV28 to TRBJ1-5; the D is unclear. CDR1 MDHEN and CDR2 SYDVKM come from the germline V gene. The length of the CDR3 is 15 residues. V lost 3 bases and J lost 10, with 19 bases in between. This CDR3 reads CASSFSKGESVPQHF. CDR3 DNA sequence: TGTGCCAGCAGTTTTAGTAAAGGAGAGTCTGTACCCCAGCATTTT. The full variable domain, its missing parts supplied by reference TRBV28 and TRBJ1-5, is DVKVTQSSRYLVKRTGEKVFLECVQDMDHENMFWYRQDPGLGLRLIYFSYDVKMKEKGDIPEGYSVSREKKERFSLILESASTNQTSMYLCASSFSKGESVPQHFGDGTRLSIL.

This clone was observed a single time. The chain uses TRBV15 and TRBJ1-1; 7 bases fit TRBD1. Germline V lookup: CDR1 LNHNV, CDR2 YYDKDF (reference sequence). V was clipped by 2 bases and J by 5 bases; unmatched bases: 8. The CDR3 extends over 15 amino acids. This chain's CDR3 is CATSRPRQGITEAFF. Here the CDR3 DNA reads TGTGCCACCAGCAGACCCCGACAGGGTATTACTGAAGCTTTCTTT.

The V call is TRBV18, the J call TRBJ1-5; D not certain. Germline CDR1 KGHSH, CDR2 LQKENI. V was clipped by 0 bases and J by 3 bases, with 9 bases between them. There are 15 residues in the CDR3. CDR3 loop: CASSPPGKPNQPQHF. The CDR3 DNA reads TGTGCCAGCTCACCACCGGGAAAACCCAATCAGCCCCAGCATTTT.

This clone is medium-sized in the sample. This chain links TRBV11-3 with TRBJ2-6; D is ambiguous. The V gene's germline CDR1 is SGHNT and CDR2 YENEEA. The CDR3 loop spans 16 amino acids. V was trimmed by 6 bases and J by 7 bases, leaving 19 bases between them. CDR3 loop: CASRVTQAPGANVLTF. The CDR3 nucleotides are TGTGCCAGCAGAGTAACTCAGGCCCCCGGAGCCAACGTCCTGACTTTC.

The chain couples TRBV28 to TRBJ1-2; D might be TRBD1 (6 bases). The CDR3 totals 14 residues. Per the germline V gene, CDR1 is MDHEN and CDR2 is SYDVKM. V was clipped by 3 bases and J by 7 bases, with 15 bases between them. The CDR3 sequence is CASSFWGRGSGYTF. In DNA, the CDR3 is TGTGCCAGCAGTTTCTGGGGGCGCGGGTCTGGCTACACCTTC.

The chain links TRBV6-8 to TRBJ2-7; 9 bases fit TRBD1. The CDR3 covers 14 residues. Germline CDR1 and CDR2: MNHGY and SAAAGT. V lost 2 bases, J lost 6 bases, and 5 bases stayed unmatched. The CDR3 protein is CASSYGTGWAEQYF. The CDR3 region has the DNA TGTGCCAGCAGTTACGGGACAGGGTGGGCCGAGCAGTACTTC.

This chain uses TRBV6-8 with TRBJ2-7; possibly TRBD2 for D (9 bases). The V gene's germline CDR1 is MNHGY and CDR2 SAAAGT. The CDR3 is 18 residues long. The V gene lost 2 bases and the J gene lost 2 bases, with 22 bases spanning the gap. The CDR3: CASSYKWLAGQVAYEQYF. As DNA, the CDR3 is TGTGCCAGCAGTTACAAGTGGCTAGCGGGACAGGTTGCCTACGAGCAGTACTTC.

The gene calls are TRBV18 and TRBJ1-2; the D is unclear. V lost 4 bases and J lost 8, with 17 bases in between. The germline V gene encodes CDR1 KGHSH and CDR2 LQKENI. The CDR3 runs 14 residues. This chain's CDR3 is CASSRPEGQQGYTF. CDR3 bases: TGTGCCAGCTCACGACCAGAAGGGCAGCAAGGCTACACCTTC.

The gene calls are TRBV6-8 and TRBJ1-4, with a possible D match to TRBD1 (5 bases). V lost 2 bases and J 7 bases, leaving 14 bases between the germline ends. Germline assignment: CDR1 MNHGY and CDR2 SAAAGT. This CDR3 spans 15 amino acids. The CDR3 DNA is TGTGCCAGCAGTTACCCGAGGTCTGGGGGTGAAAAACTGTTTTTT. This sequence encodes CASSYPRSGGEKLFF.

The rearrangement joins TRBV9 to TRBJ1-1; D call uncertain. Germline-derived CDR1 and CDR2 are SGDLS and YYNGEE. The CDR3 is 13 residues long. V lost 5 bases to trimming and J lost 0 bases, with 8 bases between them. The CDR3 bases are TGTGCCAGCAGTTCCAATCTGAACACTGAAGCTTTCTTT. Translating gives CASSSNLNTEAFF.

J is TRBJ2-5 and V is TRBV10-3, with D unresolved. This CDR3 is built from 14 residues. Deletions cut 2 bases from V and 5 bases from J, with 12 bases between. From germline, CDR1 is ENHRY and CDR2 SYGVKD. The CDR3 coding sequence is TGTGCCATCAGTGAGAACCTAGTAGGGGAGACCCAGTACTTC. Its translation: CAISENLVGETQYF.

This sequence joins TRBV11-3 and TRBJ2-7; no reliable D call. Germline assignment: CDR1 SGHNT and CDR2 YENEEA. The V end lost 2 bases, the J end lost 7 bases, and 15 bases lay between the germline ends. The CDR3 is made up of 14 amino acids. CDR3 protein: CASSLLAVPKEQYF. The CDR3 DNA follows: TGTGCCAGCAGCTTACTCGCGGTCCCTAAAGAGCAGTACTTC.

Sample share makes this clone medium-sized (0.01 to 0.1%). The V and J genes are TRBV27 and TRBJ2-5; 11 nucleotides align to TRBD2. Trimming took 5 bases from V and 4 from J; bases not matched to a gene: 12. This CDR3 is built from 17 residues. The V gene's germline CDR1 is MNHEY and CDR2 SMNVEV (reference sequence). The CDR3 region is CASSPNPGLAASETQYF. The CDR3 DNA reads TGTGCCAGCAGTCCGAATCCGGGACTAGCGGCCTCAGAGACCCAGTACTTC.

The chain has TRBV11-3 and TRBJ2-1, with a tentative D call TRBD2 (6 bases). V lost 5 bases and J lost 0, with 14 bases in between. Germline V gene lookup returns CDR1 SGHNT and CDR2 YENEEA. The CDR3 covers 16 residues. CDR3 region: CASSQPSAFSYNEQFF. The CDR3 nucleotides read TGTGCCAGCAGCCAGCCTAGCGCCTTCTCCTACAATGAGCAGTTCTTC.

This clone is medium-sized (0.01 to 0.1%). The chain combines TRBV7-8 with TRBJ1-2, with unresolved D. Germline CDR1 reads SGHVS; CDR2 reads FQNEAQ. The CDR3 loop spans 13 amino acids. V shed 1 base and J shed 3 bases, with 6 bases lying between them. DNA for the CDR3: TGTGCCAGCAGCTTAGGGACCCACTATGGCTACACCTTC. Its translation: CASSLGTHYGYTF.

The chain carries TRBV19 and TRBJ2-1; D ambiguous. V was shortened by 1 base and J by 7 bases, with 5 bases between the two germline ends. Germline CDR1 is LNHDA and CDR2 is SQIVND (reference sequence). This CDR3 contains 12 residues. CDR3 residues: CASSIVSNEQFF. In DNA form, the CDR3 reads TGTGCCAGTAGTATAGTATCTAATGAGCAGTTCTTC.

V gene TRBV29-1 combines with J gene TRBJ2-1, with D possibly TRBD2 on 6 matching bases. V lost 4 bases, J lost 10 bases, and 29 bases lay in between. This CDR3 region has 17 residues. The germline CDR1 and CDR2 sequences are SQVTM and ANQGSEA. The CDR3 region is CSVAGDTRLALRGEQFF. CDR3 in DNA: TGCAGCGTTGCGGGGGATACTAGGCTAGCGCTCCGAGGAGAGCAGTTCTTC.

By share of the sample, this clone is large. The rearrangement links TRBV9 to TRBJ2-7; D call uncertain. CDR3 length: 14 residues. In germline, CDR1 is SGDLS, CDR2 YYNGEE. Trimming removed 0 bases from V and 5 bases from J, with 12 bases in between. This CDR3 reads CASSVGLPKDEQYF. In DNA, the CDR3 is TGTGCCAGCAGCGTAGGCCTACCAAAGGACGAGCAGTACTTC.

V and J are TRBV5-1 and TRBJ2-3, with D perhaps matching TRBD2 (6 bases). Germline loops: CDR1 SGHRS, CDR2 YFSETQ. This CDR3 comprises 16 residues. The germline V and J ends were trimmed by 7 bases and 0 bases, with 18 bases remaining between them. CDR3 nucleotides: TGCGCCAGCCGTTCGAAGACGGGAGTTAGCACAGATACGCAGTATTTT. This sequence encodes CASRSKTGVSTDTQYF.

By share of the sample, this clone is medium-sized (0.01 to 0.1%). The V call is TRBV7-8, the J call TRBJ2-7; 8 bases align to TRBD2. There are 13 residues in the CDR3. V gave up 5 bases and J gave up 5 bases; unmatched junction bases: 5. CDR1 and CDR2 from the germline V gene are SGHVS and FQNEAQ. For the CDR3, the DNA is TGTGCCAGCAGCCCGGGACTAGTGAACGAGCAGTACTTC. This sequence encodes CASSPGLVNEQYF.

Written as DNA, the CDR3 is TGCAGCGTCGGGACACCGGCAACTAATGAAAAACTGTTTTTT. Translation: CSVGTPATNEKLFF. The rearrangement uses TRBV29-1 and TRBJ1-4; D possibly corresponds to TRBD1 (6 bases). CDR1 is SQVTM, CDR2 ANQGSEA, per germline. The ends were cut back, 6 bases at V and 0 bases at J, with 11 bases in the middle. The CDR3 is 14 amino acids.

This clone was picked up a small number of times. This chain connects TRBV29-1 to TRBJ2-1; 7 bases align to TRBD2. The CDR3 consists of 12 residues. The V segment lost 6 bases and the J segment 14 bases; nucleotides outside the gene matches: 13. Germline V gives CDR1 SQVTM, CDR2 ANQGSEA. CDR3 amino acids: CSVRLADEQEFF. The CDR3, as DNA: TGCAGCGTCCGACTAGCCGACGAGCAGGAGTTCTTC.

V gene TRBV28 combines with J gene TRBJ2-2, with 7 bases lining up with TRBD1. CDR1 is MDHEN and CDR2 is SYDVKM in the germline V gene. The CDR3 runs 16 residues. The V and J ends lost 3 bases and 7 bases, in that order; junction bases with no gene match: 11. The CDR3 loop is CASSLYTGVIGGELFF. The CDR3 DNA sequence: TGTGCCAGCAGTTTGTATACAGGGGTAATCGGCGGGGAGCTGTTTTTT.